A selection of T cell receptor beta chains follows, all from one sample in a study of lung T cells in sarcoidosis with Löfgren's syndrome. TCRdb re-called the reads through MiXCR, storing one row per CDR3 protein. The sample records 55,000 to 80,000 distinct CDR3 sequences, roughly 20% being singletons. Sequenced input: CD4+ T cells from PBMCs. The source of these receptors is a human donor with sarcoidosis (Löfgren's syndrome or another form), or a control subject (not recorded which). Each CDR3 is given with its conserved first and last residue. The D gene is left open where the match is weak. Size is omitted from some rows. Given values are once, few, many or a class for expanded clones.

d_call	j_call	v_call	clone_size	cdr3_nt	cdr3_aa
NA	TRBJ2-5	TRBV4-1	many	TGCGCCAGCAGCCAAGATGGTCGACGGTTCCAAGAGACCCAGTACTTC	CASSQDGRRFQETQYF
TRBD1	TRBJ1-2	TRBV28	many	TGTGCCAGCAGTTCCCCCGGGACAGGATATGGCTACACCTTC	CASSSPGTGYGYTF
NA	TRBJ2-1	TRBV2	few	TGTGCCAGCCTCCCGGGGGCTAGGGTTGAGCAGTTCTTC	CASLPGARVEQFF
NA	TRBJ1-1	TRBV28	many	TGTGCCAGCAGTTTAATTAACACTGAAGCTTTCTTT	CASSLINTEAFF
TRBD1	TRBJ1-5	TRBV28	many	TGTGCCAGCAGCGCGACAGGGACTACGCAGCCCCAGCATTTT	CASSATGTTQPQHF
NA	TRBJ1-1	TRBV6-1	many	TGTGCCATGCGAAGGGACGAGAACACTGAAGCTTTCTTT	CAMRRDENTEAFF
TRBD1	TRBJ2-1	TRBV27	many	TGTGCCAGCAGTTTGAACAGGGGATACTCCTACAATGAGCAGTTCTTC	CASSLNRGYSYNEQFF
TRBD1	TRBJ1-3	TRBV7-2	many	TGTGCCAGCAGCCTACCCCGGGACAGGGGGCCATATGGAAACACCATATATTTT	CASSLPRDRGPYGNTIYF
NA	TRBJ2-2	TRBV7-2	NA	TGTGCCAGCAGCTTACCTTGGGGGGCCAACACCGGGGGGCTGTTTTTT	CASSLPWGANTGGLFF
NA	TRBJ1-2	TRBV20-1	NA	TGCAGCGTGGGCACGGTTTTGAACTATGGCTACACCTTC	CSVGTVLNYGYTF
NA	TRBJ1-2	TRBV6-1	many	TGTGCCAGCAGAACTAACTATGGCTACACCTTC	CASRTNYGYTF
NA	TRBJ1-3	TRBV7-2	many	TGTGCCAGCAGCTCCCGGCAGGGTATATCTGGAAACACCATATATTTT	CASSSRQGISGNTIYF
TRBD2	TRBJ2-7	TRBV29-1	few	TGCAGCGTCGCGGGAGGCGAGCAGTACTTC	CSVAGGEQYF
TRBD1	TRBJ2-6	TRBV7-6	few	TGTGCCAGCAGCTTAGGGGCGACAGGGGATGGGGCCAACGTCCTGACTTTC	CASSLGATGDGANVLTF
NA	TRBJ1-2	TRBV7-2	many	TGTGCCAGCAGCTTAGGGACAGCCTATGGCTACACCTTC	CASSLGTAYGYTF